The 18 T cell receptor beta chains given below trace back to one sample, sequenced in a study of beta chain features in type 1 diabetes. Expressed TCRB transcripts were sequenced after all isolated RNA was converted to cDNA. TCRdb keeps only in-frame clones here, not all; method: immunoSEQ multiplex PCR. The top ten hold 0.42% of the sample, which has 130,000 to 150,000 clones, nearly 50% seen once. The sequenced material came from Tregs from blood. The receptors were gathered from a young man in good health.

The chain recombines TRBV15 with TRBJ2-2, with D tentatively TRBD2 (5 bases). The CDR3 is 15 amino acids. Trimming shortened V by 1 base and J by 4 bases, and 10 bases separated the two germline ends. Germline V gene sequence: CDR1 LNHNV, CDR2 YYDKDF (reference sequence). CDR3 sequence reads: CATSRVYGGTGELFF. CDR3 bases: TGTGCCACCAGCAGAGTTTACGGAGGCACCGGGGAGCTGTTTTTT. Supplemented by reference TRBV15 and TRBJ2-2, the full variable domain reads DAMVIQNPRYQVTQFGKPVTLSCSQTLNHNVMYWYQQKSSQAPKLLFHYYDKDFNNEADTPDNFQSRRPNTSFCFLDIRSPGLGDTAMYLCATSRVYGGTGELFFGEGSRLTVL.

The J gene is TRBJ2-7, the V gene TRBV30, with a possible D match to TRBD1 (6 bases). Germline V lookup: CDR1 GTSNPN, CDR2 SVGIG (reference sequence). The CDR3 is 15 amino acids. The V end was cut by 3 bases, the J end by 2 bases, with 17 bases between. The CDR3 spells CAWSRGGGPTYEQYF. The CDR3 DNA reads TGTGCCTGGAGCCGAGGTGGGGGCCCCACCTACGAGCAGTACTTC. Full variable domain (missing parts from reference TRBV30 and TRBJ2-7): SQTIHQWPATLVQPVGSPLSLECTVEGTSNPNLYWYRQAAGRGLQLLFYSVGIGQISSEVPQNLSASRPQDRQFILSSKKLLLSDSGFYLCAWSRGGGPTYEQYFGPGTRLTVT.

The chain employs TRBV29-1 and TRBJ2-1, with 10 bases matching TRBD2. Germline V CDR1 and CDR2: SQVTM, ANQGSEA. CDR3 length: 14 amino acids. The V gene end was trimmed by 7 bases and the J gene end by 5 bases; junction bases not matched to a gene: 8. The DNA of the CDR3 is TGCAGCGGGGGTGTAGCGGGAGGCCACAATGAGCAGTTCTTC. It specifies CSGGVAGGHNEQFF.

The rearrangement links TRBV6-4 to TRBJ2-1, with 14 bases lining up with TRBD2. There are 15 residues in the CDR3. V shed 6 bases and J 8 bases; nucleotides not matched to a gene: 6. Germline CDR1 is MRHNA and CDR2 is SNTAGT. CDR3 amino acids: CASSGTSGSVYEQFF. The CDR3 bases are TGTGCCAGCAGCGGGACTAGCGGGAGTGTCTATGAGCAGTTCTTC.

This clone occurred a few times. The CDR3 is CASSLVRGNTEAFF. The CDR3 DNA reads as TGTGCCAGCAGCTTAGTTCGGGGGAACACTGAAGCTTTCTTT. The chain couples TRBV7-9 to TRBJ1-1; D gene ambiguous. This CDR3 has 14 amino acids. V dropped 1 base and J dropped 1 base, with 7 bases sitting between them. Germline CDR1 and CDR2: SEHNR and FQNEAQ (reference sequence).

J is TRBJ1-1 and V is TRBV6-1; a weak D match, TRBD1 (6 bases). In germline, CDR1 is MNHNS, CDR2 SASEGT. The CDR3 is 13 amino acids. V lost 4 bases to trimming and J lost 1 base, with 7 bases between them. The CDR3 DNA reads as TGTGCCAGCAGTGGACAGGCGAACACTGAAGCTTTCTTT. It translates to CASSGQANTEAFF.

The rearrangement uses TRBV28 and TRBJ2-7, with 14 bases matching TRBD2. CDR1 is MDHEN, CDR2 SYDVKM, per germline. The CDR3 has 16 amino acids. J lost 4 bases, V lost 6 bases, and 8 bases had no gene match. The CDR3, as DNA: TGTGCCAGCAGGGAGAGGACTAGCGGGAGGAGGTACGAGCAGTACTTC. It yields the protein CASRERTSGRRYEQYF.

There are a few counts of this clone. V usage is TRBV4-2 and J usage is TRBJ1-3, with D possibly TRBD1 on 6 matching bases. Trimming removed 3 bases at V and 1 base at J, with 10 bases between. CDR1 is LGHNA, CDR2 YNFKEQ, per germline. This CDR3 spans 15 amino acids. The CDR3 bases are TGTGCCAGCAGCCAGACCAGGGGATCTGGAAACACCATATATTTT. Its translation: CASSQTRGSGNTIYF.

This clone has just a few counts. V gene TRBV7-9 combines with J gene TRBJ2-3; TRBD2 agrees at 7 bases. CDR3 length: 16 residues. The germline gives CDR1 SEHNR, CDR2 FQNEAQ (reference sequence). The V gene end was trimmed by 5 bases and the J gene end by 1 base; junction bases not matched to a gene: 9. CDR3 nucleotides: TGTGCCAGCAGCCCCGGACTAGGCTCTGGCACAGATACGCAGTATTTT. Translation gives CASSPGLGSGTDTQYF. The full variable domain, its missing parts supplied by reference TRBV7-9 and TRBJ2-3, is DTGVSQNPRHKITKRGQNVTFRCDPISEHNRLYWYRQTLGQGPEFLTYFQNEAQLEKSRLLSDRFSAERPKGSFSTLEIQRTEQGDSAMYLCASSPGLGSGTDTQYFGPGTRLTVL.

This rearrangement joins TRBV6-5 to TRBJ1-1, with D perhaps TRBD1 (5 bases). Trimming removed 5 bases at V and 5 bases at J, with 6 bases between. Per germline, CDR1 MNHEY and CDR2 SVGAGI. CDR3 length equals 11 residues. Written as DNA, the CDR3 is TGTGCCAGCAGTCGGGGGACTGAAGCTTTCTTT. It encodes CASSRGTEAFF.

J is TRBJ2-1 and V is TRBV29-1, with D perhaps matching TRBD2 (7 bases). CDR3 length equals 13 residues. Germline V gene data show CDR1 as SQVTM and CDR2 as ANQGSEA. V lost 4 bases, J lost 4 bases, and 11 bases lay in between. The CDR3 sequence is CSVGGGRYNEQFF. Written as DNA, the CDR3 is TGCAGCGTTGGGGGGGGCAGGTACAATGAGCAGTTCTTC.

A few counts support this clone. This chain uses TRBV2 with TRBJ2-5; 8 bases align to TRBD1. CDR3 length: 16 amino acids. The trim removed 6 bases at V and 3 bases at J, leaving 12 bases unmatched. Germline V gene data show CDR1 as SNHLY and CDR2 as FYNNEI. CDR3 loop: CASRPGAGGFEETQYF. The CDR3 nucleotides are TGTGCCAGCAGGCCGGGGGCAGGGGGCTTTGAAGAGACCCAGTACTTC.

V and J are TRBV29-1 and TRBJ2-7, with TRBD1 matching 8 bases. Germline trimming cut 3 bases from V and 1 base from J; bases unmatched to any gene: 2. The CDR3 sequence is 13 residues long. Germline loops: CDR1 SQVTM, CDR2 ANQGSEA. This chain's CDR3 is CSVDRTGSYEQYF. CDR3 in DNA: TGCAGCGTTGATAGGACAGGGTCCTACGAGCAGTACTTC.

In its sample, this clone was seen a few times. The chain carries TRBV5-5 and TRBJ2-7, with D maybe TRBD2 (6 bases). V was shortened by 4 bases and J by 3 bases, with 14 bases between the two germline ends. The CDR3 extends over 14 amino acids. Germline assignment: CDR1 SGHKS and CDR2 YYEKEE (reference sequence). The chain's CDR3 is CASSPRGSNYEQYF. The CDR3, as DNA: TGTGCCAGCAGCCCTCGGGGGTCTAACTACGAGCAGTACTTC. Supplemented by reference TRBV5-5 and TRBJ2-7, the full variable domain reads DAGVTQSPTHLIKTRGQQVTLRCSPISGHKSVSWYQQVLGQGPQFIFQYYEKEERGRGNFPDRFSARQFPNYSSELNVNALLLGDSALYLCASSPRGSNYEQYFGPGTRLTVT.

This chain joins TRBV7-9 and TRBJ2-7; the D gene is possibly TRBD1 (5 bases). The CDR3 runs 13 residues. Germline V gene sequence: CDR1 SEHNR, CDR2 FQNEAQ (reference sequence). V was trimmed by 5 bases and J by 5 bases, leaving 13 bases between them. The CDR3 protein is CASSASRAHEQYF. The CDR3 DNA reads as TGTGCCAGCAGCGCCTCCAGGGCCCACGAGCAGTACTTC.

This sequence joins TRBV7-9 and TRBJ1-1; no clear D gene. CDR1 is SEHNR, CDR2 FQNEAQ, per germline (reference sequence). The V and J ends lost 0 bases and 2 bases respectively, with 7 bases between them. This CDR3 is built from 14 residues. The CDR3 nucleotides are TGTGCCAGCAGCTTAGCGCTCAGAAACACTGAAGCTTTCTTT. This sequence encodes CASSLALRNTEAFF.

The genes are TRBV7-8 and TRBJ2-3, with 11 bases that match TRBD2. This CDR3 region has 16 residues. Trimming at V came to 5 bases and at J to 0 bases, leaving 4 bases not matched to a gene. In germline, CDR1 is SGHVS, CDR2 FQNEAQ. In DNA, the CDR3 is TGTGCCAGCAGCCCGGGACTAGCGGCTAGCACAGATACGCAGTATTTT. This gives the protein CASSPGLAASTDTQYF.

This sequence joins TRBV7-8 and TRBJ1-5; D is possibly TRBD1 (5 bases). The V and J ends lost 2 bases and 2 bases respectively, with 10 bases between them. CDR3 length equals 15 residues. The germline V gene has CDR1 SGHVS and CDR2 FQNEAQ. Here the CDR3 reads CASSLIAGGNQPQHF. The CDR3 DNA sequence: TGTGCCAGCAGCTTAATTGCGGGGGGCAATCAGCCCCAGCATTTT.